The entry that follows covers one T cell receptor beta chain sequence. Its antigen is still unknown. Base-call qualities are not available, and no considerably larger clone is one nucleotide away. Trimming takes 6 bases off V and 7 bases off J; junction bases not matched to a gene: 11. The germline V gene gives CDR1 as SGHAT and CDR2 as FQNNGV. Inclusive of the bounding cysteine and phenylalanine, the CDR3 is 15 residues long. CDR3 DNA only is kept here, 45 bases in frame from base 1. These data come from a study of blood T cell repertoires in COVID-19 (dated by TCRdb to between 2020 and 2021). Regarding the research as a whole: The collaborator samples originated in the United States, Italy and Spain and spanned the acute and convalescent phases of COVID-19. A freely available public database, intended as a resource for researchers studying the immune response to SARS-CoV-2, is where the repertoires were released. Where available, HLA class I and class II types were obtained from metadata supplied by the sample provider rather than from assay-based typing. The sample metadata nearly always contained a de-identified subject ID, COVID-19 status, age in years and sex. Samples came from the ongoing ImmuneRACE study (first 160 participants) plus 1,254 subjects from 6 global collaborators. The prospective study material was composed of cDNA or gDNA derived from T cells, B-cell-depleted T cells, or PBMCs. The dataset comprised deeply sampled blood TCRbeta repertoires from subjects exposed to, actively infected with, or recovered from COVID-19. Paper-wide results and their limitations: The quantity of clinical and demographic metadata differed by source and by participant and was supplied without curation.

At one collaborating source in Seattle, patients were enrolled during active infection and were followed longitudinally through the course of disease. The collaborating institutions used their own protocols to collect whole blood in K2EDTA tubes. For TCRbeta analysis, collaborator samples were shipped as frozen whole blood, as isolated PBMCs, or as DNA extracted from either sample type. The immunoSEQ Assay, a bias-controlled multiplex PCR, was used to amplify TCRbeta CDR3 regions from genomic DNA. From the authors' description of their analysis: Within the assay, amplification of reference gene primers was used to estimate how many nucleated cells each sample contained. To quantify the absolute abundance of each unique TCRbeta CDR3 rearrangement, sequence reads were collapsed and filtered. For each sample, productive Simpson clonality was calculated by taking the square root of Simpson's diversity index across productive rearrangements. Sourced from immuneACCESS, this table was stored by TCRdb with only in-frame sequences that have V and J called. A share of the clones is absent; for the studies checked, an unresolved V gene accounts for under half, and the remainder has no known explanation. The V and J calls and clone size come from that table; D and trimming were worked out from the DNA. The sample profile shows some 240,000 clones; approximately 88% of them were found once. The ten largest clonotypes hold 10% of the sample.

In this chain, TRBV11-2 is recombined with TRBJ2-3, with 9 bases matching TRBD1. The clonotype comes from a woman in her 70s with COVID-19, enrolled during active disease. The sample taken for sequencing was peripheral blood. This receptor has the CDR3 CASRRIQGASNTQYF. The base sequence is TGTGCCAGCAGGCGGATACAGGGGGCCTCGAATACGCAGTATTTT. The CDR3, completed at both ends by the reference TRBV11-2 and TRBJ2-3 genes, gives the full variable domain EAGVAQSPRYKIIEKRQSVAFWCNPISGHATLYWYQQILGQGPKLLIQFQNNGVVDDSQLPKDRFSAERLKGVDSTLKIQPAKLEDSAVYLCASRRIQGASNTQYFGPGTRLTVL.